This TCR beta chain is drawn from a study of beta chain features in type 1 diabetes. Study findings and constraints: Naive, central memory and regulatory TCRB repertoires appeared more similar among patients than healthy donors.

CDR1 LGHNA and CDR2 YNFKEQ come from the germline V gene. Between the trimmed V and J ends, which lost 4 bases and 0 bases, there was a span of 11 bases. The CDR3 sequence is 15 residues long. The isolated RNA, all of it, was reverse transcribed, so expressed TCRB transcripts were what got sequenced. Only in-frame clones appear in the TCRdb table, and some are missing; sequencing was by immunoSEQ multiplex PCR. The data show roughly 500,000 clones, 9.5% to 12% seen once. As regards this clone: Its cognate antigen is unknown.

The chain combines TRBV4-2 with TRBJ2-3; no firm D call. This TCR was sampled from a woman under 30 in good health. The specimen sequenced was naive CD4+ T cells from blood. The CDR3 sequence is CASSRSGSSTDTQYF. The CDR3 region has the DNA TGTGCCAGCAGCCGCTCCGGGTCTAGCACAGATACGCAGTATTTT.